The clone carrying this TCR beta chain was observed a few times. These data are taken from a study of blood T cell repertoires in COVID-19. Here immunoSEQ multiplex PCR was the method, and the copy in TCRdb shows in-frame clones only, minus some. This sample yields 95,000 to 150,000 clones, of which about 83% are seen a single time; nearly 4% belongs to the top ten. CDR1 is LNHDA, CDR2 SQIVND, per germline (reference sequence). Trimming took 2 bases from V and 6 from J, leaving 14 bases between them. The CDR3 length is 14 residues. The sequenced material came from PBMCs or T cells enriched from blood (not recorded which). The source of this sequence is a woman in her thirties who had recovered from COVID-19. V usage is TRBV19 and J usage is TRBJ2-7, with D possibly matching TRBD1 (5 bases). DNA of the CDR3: TGTGCCAGTAGTATAAGGTCCGACAGCAGCGAGCAGTACTTC. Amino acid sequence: CASSIRSDSSEQYF.